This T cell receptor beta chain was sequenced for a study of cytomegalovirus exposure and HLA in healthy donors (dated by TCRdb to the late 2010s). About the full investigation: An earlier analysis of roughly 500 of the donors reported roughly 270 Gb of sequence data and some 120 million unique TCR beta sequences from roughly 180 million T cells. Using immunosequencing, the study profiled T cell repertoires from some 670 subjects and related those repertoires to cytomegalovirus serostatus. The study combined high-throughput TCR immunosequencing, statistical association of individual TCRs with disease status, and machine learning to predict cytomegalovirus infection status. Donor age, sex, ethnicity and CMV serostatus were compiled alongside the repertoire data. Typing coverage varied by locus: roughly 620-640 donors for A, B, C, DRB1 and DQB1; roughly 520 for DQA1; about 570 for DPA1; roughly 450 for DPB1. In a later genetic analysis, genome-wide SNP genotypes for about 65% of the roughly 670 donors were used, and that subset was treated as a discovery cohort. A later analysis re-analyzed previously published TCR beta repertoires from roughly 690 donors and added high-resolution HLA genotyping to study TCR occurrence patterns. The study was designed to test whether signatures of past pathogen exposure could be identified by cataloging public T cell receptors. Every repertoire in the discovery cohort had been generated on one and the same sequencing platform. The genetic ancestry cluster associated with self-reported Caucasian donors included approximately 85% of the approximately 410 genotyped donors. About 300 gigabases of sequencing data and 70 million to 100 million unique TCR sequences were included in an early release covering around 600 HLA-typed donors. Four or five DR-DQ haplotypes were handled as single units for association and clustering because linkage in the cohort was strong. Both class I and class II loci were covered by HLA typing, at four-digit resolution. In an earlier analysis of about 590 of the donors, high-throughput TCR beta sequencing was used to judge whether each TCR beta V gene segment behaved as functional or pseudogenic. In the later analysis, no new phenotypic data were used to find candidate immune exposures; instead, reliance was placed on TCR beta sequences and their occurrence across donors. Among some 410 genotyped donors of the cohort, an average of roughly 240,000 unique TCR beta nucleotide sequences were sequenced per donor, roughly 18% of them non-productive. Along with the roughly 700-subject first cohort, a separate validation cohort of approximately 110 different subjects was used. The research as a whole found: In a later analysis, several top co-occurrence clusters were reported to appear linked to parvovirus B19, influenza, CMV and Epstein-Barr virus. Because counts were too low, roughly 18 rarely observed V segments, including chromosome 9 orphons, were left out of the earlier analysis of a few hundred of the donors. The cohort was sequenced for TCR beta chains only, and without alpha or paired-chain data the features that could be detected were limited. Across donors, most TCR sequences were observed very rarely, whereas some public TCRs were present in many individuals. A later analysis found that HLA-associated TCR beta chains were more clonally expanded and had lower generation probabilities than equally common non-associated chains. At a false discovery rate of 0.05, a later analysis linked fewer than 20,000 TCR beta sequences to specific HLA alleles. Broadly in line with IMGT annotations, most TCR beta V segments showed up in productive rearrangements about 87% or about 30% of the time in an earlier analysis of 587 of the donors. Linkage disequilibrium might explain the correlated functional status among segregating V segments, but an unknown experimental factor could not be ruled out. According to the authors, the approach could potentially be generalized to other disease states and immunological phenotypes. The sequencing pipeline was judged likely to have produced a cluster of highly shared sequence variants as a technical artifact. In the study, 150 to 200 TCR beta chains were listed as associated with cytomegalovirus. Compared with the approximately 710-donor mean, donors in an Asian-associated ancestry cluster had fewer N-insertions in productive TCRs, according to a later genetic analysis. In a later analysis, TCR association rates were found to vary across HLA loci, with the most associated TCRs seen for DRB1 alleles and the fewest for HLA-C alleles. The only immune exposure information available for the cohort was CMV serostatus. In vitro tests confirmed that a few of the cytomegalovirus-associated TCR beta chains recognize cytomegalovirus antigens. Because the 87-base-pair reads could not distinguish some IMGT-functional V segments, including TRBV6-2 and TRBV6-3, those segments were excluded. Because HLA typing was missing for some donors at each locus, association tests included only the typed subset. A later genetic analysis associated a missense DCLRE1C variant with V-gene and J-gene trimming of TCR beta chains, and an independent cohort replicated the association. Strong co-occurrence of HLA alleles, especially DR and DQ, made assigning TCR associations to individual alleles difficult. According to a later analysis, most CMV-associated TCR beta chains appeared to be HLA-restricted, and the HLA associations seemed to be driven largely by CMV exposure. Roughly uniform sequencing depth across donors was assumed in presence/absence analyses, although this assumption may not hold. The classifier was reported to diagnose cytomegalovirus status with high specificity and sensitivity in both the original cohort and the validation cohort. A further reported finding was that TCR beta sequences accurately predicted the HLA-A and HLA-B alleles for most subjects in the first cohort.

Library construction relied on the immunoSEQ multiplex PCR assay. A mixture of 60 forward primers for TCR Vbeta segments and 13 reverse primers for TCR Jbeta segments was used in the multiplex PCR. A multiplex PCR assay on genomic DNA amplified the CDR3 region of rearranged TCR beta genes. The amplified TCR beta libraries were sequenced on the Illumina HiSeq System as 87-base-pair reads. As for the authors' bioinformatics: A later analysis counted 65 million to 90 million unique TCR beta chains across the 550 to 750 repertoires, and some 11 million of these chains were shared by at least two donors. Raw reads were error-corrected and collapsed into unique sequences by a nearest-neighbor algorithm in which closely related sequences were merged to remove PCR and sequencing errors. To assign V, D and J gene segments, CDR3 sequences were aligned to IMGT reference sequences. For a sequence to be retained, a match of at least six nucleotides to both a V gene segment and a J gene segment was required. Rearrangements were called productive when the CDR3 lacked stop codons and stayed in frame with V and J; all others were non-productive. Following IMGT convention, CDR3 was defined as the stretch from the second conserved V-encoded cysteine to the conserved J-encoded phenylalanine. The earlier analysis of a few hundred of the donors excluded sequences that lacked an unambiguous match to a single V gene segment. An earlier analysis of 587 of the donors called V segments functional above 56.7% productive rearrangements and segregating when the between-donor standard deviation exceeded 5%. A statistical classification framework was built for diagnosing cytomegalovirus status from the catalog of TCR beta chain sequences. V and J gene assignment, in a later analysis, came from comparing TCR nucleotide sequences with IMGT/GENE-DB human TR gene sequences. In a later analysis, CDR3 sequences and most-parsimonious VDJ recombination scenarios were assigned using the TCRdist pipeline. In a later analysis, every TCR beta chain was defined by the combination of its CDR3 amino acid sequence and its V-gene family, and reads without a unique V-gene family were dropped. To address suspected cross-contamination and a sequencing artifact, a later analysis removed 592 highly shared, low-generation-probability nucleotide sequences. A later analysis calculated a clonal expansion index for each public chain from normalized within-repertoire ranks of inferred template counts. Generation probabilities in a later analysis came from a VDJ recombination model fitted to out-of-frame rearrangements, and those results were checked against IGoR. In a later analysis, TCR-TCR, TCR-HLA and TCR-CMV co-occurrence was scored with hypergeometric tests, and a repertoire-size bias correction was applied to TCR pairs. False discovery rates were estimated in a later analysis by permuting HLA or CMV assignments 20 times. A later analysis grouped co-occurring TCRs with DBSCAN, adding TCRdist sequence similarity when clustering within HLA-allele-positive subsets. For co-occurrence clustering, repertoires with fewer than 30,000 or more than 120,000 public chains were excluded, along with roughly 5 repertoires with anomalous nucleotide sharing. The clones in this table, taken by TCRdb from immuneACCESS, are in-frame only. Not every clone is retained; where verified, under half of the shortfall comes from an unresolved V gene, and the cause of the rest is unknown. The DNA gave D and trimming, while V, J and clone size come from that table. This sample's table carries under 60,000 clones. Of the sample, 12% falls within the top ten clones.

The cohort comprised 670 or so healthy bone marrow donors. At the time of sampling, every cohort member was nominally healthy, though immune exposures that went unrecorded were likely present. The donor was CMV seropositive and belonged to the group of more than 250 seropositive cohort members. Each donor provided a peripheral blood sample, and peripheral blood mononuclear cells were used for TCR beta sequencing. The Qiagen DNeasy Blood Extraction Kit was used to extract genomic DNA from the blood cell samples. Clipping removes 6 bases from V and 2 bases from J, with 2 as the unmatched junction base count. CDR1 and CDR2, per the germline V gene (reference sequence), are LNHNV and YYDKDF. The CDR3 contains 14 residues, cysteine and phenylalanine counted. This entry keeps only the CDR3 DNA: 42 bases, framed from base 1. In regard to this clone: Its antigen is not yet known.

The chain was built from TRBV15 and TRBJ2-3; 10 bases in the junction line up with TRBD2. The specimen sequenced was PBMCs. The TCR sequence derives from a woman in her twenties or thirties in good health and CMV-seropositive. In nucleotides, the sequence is TGTGCCACCAGTAGCGGGGGGAACACAGATACGCAGTATTTT. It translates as CATSSGGNTDTQYF.